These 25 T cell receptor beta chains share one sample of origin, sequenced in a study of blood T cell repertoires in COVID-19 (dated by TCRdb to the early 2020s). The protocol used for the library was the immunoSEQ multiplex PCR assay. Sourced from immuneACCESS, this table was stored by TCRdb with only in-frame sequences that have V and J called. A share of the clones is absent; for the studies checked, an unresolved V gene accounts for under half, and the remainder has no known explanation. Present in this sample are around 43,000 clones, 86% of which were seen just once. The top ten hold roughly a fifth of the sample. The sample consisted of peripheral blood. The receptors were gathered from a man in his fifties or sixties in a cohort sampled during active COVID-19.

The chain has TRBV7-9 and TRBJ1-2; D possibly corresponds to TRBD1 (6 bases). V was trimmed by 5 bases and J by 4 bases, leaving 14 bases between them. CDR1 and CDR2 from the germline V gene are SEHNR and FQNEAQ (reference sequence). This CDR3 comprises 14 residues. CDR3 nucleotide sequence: TGTGCCAGCAGCGCAGGACAGCTTGCCTATGGCTACACCTTC. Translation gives CASSAGQLAYGYTF.

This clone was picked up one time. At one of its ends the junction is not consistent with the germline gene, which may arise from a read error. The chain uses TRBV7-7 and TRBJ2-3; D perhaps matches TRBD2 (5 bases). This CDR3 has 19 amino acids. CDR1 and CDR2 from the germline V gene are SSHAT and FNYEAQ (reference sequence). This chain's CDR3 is CASSLAPRAGGSSTDTQYF. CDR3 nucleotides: TGTGCTAGCAGCTTAGCGCCAAGGGCTGGCGGGTCTAGCACAGATACGCAGTATTTT. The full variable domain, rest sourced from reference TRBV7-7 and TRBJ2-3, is GAGVSQSPRYKVTKRGQDVTLRCDPISSHATLYWYQQALGQGPEFLTYFNYEAQPDKSGLPSDRFSAERPEGSISTLTIQRTEQRDSAMYRCASSLAPRAGGSSTDTQYFGPGTRLTVL.

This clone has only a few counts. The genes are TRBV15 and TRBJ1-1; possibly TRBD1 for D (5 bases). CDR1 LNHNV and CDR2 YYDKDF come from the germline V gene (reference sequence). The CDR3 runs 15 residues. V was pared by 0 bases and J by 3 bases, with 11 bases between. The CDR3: CATSRDRGLDTEAFF. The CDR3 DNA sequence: TGTGCCACCAGCAGAGATAGGGGACTGGACACTGAAGCTTTCTTT.

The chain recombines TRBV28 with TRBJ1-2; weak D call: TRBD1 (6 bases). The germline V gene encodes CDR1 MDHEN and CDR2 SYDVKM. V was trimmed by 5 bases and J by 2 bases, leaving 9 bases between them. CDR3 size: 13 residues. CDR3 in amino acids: CASSPDRNYGYTF. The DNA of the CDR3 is TGTGCCAGCAGTCCAGACAGGAACTATGGCTACACCTTC.

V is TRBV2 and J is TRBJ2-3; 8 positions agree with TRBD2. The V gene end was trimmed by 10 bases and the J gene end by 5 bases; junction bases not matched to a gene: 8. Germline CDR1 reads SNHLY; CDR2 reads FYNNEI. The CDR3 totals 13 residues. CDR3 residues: CAIPGGGKDTQYF. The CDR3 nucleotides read TGTGCCATCCCGGGGGGGGGAAAAGATACGCAGTATTTT.

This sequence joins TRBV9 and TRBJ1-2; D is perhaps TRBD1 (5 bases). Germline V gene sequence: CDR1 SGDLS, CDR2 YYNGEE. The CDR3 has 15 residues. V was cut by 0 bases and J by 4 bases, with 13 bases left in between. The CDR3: CASSVDLGGAYGYTF. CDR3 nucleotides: TGTGCCAGCAGCGTAGACTTGGGAGGGGCCTATGGCTACACCTTC.

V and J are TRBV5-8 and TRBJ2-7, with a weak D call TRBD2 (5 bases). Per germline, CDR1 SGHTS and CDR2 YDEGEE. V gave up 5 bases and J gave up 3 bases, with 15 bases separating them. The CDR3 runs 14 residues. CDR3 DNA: TGTGCCAGCAGGAGCCGGGAAGGAGGCTACGAGCAGTACGTC. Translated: CASRSREGGYEQYV.

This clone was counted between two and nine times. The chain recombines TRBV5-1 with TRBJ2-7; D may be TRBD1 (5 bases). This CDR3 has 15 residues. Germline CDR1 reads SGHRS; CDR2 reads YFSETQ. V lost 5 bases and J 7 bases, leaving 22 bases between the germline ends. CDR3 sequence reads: CASSLFRESGREQYF. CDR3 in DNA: TGCGCCAGCAGTTTATTCAGGGAATCGGGTCGAGAGCAGTACTTC.

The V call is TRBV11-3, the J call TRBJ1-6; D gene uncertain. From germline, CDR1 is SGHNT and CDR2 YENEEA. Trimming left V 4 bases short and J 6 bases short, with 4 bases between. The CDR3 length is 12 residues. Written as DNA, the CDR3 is TGTGCCAGCAGCTCCGGTAATTCACCCCTCCACTTT. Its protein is CASSSGNSPLHF.

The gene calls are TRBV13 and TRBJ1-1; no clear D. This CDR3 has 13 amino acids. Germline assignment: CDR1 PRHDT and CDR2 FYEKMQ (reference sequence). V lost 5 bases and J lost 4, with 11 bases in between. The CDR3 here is CASSLGVPTEAFF. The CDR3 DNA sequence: TGTGCCAGCAGCCTCGGAGTCCCCACTGAAGCTTTCTTT.

CDR3 in amino acids: CASRETASRQPQHF. The CDR3 DNA reads as TGTGCCAGCAGGGAGACAGCCTCTCGACAGCCCCAGCATTTT. The genes are TRBV2 and TRBJ1-5, with D perhaps matching TRBD1 (5 bases). The CDR3 covers 14 residues. Germline values: CDR1 SNHLY, CDR2 FYNNEI. Trimming cost V 6 bases and J 7 bases, with 16 bases left between them.

The CDR3 sequence: CAIGRDRGADTQYF. As DNA, the CDR3 is TGTGCCATCGGCCGGGACAGGGGTGCAGATACGCAGTATTTT. The chain links TRBV10-3 to TRBJ2-3, with 10 bases matching TRBD1. Germline loops: CDR1 ENHRY, CDR2 SYGVKD. The CDR3 runs 14 residues. V was clipped by 8 bases and J by 4 bases; unmatched bases: 6.

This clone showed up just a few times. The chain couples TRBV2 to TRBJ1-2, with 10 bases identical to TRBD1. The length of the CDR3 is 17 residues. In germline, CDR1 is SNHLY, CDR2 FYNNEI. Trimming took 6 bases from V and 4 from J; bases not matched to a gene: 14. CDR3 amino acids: CASRETGTGEVPYGYTF. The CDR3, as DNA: TGTGCCAGCAGAGAGACCGGGACAGGGGAGGTCCCCTATGGCTACACCTTC.

CDR3 loop: CASSPWGPSSGVSTDTQYF. The CDR3 region has the DNA TGTGCCAGCAGCCCGTGGGGACCATCTAGCGGGGTTAGCACAGATACGCAGTATTTT. The chain links TRBV11-3 to TRBJ2-3; 9 nucleotides line up with TRBD2. The CDR3 has 19 residues. V lost 5 bases to trimming and J lost 0 bases; unmatched junction nucleotides: 15. Germline CDR1 is SGHNT and CDR2 is YENEEA.

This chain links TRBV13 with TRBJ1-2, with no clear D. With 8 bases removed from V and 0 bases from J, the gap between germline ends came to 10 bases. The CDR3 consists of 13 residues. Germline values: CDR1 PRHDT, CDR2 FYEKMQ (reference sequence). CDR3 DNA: TGTGCCAGCGATCGGTCCTCTAACTATGGCTACACCTTC. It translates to CASDRSSNYGYTF. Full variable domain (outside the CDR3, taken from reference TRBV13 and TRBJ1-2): AAGVIQSPRHLIKEKRETATLKCYPIPRHDTVYWYQQGPGQDPQFLISFYEKMQSDKGSIPDRFSAQQFSDYHSELNMSSLELGDSALYFCASDRSSNYGYTFGSGTRLTVV.

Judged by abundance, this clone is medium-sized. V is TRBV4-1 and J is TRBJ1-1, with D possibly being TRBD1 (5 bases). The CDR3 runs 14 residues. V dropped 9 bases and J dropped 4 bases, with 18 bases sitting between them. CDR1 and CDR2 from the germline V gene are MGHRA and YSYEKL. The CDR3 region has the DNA TGCGCCAGTACGCTTGTACTCAGGGTCACTGAAGCTTTCTTT. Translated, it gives CASTLVLRVTEAFF.

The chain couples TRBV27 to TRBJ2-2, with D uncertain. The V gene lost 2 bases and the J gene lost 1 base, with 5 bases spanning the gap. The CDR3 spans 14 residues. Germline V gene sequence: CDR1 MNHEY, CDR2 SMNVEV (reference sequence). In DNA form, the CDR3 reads TGTGCCAGCAGTTTACAGATGAACACCGGGGAGCTGTTTTTT. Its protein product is CASSLQMNTGELFF.

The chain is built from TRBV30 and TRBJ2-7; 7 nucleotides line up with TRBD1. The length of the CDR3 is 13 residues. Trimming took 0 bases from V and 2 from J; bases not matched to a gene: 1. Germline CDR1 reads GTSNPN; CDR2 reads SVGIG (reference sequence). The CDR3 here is CAWSVGQAYEQYV. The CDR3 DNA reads TGTGCCTGGAGTGTAGGACAGGCCTACGAGCAGTACGTC.

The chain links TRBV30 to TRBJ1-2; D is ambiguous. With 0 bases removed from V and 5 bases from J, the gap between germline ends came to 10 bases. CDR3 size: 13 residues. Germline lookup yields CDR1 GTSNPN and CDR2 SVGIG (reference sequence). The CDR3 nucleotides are TGTGCCTGGAGTGTACAGAGGGCATATGGCTACACCTTC. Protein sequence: CAWSVQRAYGYTF. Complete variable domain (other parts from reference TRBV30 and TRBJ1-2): SQTIHQWPATLVQPVGSPLSLECTVEGTSNPNLYWYRQAAGRGLQLLFYSVGIGQISSEVPQNLSASRPQDRQFILSSKKLLLSDSGFYLCAWSVQRAYGYTFGSGTRLTVV.

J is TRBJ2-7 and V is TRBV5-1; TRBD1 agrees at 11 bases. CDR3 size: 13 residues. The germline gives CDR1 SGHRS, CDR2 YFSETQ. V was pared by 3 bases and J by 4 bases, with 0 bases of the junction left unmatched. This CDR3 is CASSWDRGYEQYV. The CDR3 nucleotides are TGCGCCAGCAGCTGGGACAGGGGGTACGAGCAGTACGTC.

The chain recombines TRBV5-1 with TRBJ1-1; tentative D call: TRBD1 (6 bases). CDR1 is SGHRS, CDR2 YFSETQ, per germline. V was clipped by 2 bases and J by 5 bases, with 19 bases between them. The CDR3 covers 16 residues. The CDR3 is CASSLQGPVMATEAFF. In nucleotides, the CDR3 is TGCGCCAGCAGCTTACAGGGACCTGTGATGGCTACTGAAGCTTTCTTT.

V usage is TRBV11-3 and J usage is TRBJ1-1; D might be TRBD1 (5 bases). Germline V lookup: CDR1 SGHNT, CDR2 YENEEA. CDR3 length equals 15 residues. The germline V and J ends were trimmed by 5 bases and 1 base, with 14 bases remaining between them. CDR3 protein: CASSPGGSRNTEAFF. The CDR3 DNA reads TGTGCCAGCAGCCCCGGGGGGAGCAGGAACACTGAAGCTTTCTTT. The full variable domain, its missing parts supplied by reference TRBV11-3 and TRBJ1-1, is EAGVVQSPRYKIIEKKQPVAFWCNPISGHNTLYWYLQNLGQGPELLIRYENEEAVDDSQLPKDRFSAERLKGVDSTLKIQPAELGDSAVYLCASSPGGSRNTEAFFGQGTRLTVV.

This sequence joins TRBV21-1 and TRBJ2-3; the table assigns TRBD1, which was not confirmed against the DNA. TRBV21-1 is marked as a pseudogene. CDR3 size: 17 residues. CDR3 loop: CASSFPYRDRGQDTQYF. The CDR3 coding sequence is TGTGCCAGCAGTTTCCCCTACCGGGACAGGGGACAAGATACGCAGTATTTT.

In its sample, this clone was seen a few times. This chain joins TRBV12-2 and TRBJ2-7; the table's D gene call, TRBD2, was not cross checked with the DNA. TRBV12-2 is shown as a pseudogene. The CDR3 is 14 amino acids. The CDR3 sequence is CASRLGWASGRQYV. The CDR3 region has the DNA TGTGCAAGTCGCTTAGGGTGGGCTAGCGGGAGACAATACGTC.

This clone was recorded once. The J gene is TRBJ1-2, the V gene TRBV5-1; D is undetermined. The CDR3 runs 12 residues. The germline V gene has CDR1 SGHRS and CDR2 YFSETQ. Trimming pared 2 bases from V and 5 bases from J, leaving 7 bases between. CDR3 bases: TGCGCCAGCAGCTTTCCCGGGTATGGCTACACCTTC. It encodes CASSFPGYGYTF.